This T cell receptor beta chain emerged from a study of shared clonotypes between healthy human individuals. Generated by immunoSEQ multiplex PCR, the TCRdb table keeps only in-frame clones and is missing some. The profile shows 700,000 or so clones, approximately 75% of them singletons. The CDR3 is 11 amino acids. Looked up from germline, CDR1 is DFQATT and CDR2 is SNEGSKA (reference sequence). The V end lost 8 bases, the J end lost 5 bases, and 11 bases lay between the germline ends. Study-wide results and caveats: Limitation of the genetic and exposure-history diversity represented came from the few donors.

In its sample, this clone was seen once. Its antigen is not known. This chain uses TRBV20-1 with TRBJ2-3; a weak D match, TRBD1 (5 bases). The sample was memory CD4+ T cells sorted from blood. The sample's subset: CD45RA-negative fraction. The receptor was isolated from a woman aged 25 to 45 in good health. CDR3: CSLDRRDTQYF. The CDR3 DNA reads TGCAGTCTAGACAGAAGAGATACGCAGTATTTT.